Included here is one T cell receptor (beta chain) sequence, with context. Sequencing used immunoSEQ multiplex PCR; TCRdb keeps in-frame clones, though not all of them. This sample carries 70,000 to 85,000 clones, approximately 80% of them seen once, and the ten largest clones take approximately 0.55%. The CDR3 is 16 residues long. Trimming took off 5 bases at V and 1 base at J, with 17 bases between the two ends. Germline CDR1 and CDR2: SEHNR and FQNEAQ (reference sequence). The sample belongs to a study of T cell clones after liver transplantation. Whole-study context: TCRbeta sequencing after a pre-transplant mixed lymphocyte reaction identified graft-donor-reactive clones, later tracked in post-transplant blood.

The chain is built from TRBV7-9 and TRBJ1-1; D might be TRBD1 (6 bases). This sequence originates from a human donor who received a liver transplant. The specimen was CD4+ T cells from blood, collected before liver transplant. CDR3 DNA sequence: TGTGCCAGCAGCCCTATAGGGGGGACACCGAACACTGAAGCTTTCTTT. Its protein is CASSPIGGTPNTEAFF.